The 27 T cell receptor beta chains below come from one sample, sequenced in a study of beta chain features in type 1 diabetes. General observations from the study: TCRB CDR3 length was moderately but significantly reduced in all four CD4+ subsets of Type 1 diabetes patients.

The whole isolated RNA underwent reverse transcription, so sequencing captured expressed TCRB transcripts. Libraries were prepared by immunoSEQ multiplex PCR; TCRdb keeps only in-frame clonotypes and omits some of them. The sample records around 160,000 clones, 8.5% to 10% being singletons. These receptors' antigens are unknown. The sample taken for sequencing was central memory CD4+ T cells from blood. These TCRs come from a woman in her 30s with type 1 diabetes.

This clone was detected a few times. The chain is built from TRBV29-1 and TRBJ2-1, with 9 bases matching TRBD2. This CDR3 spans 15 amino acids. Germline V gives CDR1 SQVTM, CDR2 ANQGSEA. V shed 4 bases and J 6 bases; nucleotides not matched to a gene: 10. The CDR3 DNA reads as TGCAGCGTTGGGGGACTAGCACGGGGTCTCAATGAGCAGTTCTTC. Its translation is CSVGGLARGLNEQFF.

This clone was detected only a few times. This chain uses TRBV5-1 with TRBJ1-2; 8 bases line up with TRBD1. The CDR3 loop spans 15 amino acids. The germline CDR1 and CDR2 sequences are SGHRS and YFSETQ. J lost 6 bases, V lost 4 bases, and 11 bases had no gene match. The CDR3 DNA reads TGCGCCAGCAGCGGGATACCGGGACAGGCGGATGGCTACACCTTC. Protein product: CASSGIPGQADGYTF.

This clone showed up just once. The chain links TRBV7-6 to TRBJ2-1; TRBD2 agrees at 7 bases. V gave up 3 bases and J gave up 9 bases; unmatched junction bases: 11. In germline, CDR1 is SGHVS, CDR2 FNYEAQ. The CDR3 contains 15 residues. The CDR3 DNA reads TGTGCCAGCAGCTTTGGATTGGGGGGGAGCGGTGAGCAGTTCTTC. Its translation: CASSFGLGGSGEQFF.

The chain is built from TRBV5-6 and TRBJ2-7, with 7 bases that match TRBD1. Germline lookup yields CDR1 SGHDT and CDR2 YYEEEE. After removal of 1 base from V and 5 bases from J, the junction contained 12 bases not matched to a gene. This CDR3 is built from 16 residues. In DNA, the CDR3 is TGTGCCAGCAGCTTGCGTTCGACAGGGTCCGGGGACGAGCAGTACTTC. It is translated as CASSLRSTGSGDEQYF.

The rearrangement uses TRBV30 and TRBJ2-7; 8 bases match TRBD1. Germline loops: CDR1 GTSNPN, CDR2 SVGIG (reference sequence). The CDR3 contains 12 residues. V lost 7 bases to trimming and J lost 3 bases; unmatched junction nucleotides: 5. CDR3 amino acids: CAFSQGGYEQYF. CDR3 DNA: TGTGCCTTTTCACAGGGGGGCTACGAGCAGTACTTC.

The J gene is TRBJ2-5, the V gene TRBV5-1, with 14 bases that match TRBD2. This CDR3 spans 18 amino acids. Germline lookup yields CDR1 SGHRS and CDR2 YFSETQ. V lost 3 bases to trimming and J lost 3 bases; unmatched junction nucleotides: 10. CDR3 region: CASSSQGLAGVEEETQYF. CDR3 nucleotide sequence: TGCGCCAGCAGCTCACAGGGACTAGCGGGAGTCGAAGAAGAGACCCAGTACTTC.

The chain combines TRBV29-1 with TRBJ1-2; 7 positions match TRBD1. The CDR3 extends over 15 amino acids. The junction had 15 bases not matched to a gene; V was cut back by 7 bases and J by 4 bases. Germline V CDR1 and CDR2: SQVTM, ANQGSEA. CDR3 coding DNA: TGCAGCGCCCCCATGGGACAGTATCAGACCTATGGCTACACCTTC. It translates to CSAPMGQYQTYGYTF.

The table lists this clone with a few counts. The CDR3 is CAWSVQGGYNEQFF. In DNA, the CDR3 is TGTGCCTGGAGTGTGCAGGGGGGTTACAATGAGCAGTTCTTC. The chain couples TRBV30 to TRBJ2-1; a weak D match, TRBD1 (7 bases). V gave up 0 bases and J gave up 4 bases, with 10 bases separating them. This CDR3 is 14 amino acids long. Germline assignment: CDR1 GTSNPN and CDR2 SVGIG (reference sequence). The variable domain in full, completed from reference TRBV30 and TRBJ2-1, reads SQTIHQWPATLVQPVGSPLSLECTVEGTSNPNLYWYRQAAGRGLQLLFYSVGIGQISSEVPQNLSASRPQDRQFILSSKKLLLSDSGFYLCAWSVQGGYNEQFFGPGTRLTVL.

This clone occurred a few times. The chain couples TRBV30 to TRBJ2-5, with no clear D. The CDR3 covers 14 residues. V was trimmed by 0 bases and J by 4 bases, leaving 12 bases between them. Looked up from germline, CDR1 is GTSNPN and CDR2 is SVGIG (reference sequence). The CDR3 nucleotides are TGTGCCTGGAGTGTGTCTCCCCAGGCAGAGACCCAGTACTTC. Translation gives CAWSVSPQAETQYF.

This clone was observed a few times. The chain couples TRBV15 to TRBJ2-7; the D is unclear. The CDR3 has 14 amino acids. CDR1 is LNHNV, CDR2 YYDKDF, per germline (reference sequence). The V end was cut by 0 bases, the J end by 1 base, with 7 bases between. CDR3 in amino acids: CATSREGKSYEQYF. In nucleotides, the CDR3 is TGTGCCACCAGCAGAGAGGGCAAATCCTACGAGCAGTACTTC.

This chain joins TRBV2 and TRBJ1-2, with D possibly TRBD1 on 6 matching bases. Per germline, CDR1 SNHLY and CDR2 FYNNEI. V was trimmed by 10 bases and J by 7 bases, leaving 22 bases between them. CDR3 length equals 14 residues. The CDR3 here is CATLEVRGAGGYTF. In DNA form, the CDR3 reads TGTGCCACCCTTGAGGTCAGGGGCGCGGGTGGCTACACCTTC.

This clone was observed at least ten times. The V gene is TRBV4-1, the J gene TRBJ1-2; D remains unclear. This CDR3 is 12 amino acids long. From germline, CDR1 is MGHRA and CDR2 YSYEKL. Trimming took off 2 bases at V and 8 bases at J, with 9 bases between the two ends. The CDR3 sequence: CASSQRHDGYTF. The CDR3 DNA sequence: TGCGCCAGCAGCCAACGACATGACGGCTACACCTTC.

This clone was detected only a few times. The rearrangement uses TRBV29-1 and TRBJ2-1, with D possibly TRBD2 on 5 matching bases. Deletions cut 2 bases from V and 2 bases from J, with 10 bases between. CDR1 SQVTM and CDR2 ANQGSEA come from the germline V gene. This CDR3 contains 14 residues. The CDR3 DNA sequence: TGCAGCGTTGAACTGGAGGAAACCTACAATGAGCAGTTCTTC. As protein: CSVELEETYNEQFF.

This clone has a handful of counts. CDR3 loop: CASSLNPGETQYF. The CDR3 bases are TGTGCCAGCAGCTTAAATCCAGGAGAGACCCAGTACTTC. The chain has TRBV7-3 and TRBJ2-5; D is unresolved. The germline CDR1 and CDR2 sequences are SGHTA and FQGTGA. The CDR3 covers 13 residues. V was trimmed by 1 base and J by 4 bases, leaving 7 bases between them.

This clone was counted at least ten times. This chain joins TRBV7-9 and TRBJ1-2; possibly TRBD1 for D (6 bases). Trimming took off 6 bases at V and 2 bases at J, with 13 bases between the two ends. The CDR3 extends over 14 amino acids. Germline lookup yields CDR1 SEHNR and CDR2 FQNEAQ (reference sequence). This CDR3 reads CASREQGDNYGYTF. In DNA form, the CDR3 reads TGTGCCAGCAGGGAACAGGGCGACAACTATGGCTACACCTTC.

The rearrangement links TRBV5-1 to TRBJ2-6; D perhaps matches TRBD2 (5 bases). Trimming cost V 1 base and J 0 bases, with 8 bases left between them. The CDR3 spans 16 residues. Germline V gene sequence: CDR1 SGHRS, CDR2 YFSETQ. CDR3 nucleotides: TGCGCCAGCAGCTTGCGGGGAACCTCTGGGGCCAACGTCCTGACTTTC. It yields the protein CASSLRGTSGANVLTF.

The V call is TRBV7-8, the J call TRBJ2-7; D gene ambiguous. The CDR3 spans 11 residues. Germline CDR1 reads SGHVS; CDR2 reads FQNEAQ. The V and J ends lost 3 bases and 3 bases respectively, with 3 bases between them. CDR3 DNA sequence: TGTGCCAGCAGCTTTCTCTACGAGCAGTACTTC. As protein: CASSFLYEQYF.

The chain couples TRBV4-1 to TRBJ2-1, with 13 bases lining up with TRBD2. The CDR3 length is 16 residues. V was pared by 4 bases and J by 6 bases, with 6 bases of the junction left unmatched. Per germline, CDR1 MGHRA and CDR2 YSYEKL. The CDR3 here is CASSRGGTSGANEQFF. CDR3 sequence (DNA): TGCGCCAGCAGCCGAGGGGGGACTAGCGGGGCCAATGAGCAGTTCTTC.

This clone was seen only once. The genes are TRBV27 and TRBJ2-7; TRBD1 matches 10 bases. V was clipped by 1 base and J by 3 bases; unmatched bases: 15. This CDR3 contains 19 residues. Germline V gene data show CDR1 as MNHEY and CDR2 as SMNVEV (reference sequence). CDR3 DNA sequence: TGTGCCAGCAGTTTATATTTCGGTACGCGGGGGGACAGGGGCTACGAGCAGTACTTC. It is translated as CASSLYFGTRGDRGYEQYF.

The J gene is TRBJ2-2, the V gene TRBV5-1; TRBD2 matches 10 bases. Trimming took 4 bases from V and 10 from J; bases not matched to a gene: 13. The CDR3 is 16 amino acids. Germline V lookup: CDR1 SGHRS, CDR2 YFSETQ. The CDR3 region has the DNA TGCGCCAGCAGCCTGGTTGTCCTAGCGGGAGCGGTGGAGCTGTTTTTT. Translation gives CASSLVVLAGAVELFF.

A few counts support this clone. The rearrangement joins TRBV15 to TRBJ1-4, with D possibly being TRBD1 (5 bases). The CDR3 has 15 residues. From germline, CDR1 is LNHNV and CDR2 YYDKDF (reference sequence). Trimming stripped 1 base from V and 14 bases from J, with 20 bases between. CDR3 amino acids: CATSRGGREEVGLFF. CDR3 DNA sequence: TGTGCCACCAGCAGAGGCGGCAGGGAGGAAGTTGGGCTGTTTTTT. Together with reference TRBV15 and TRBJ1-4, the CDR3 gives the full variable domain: DAMVIQNPRYQVTQFGKPVTLSCSQTLNHNVMYWYQQKSSQAPKLLFHYYDKDFNNEADTPDNFQSRRPNTSFCFLDIRSPGLGDTAMYLCATSRGGREEVGLFFGSGTQLSVL.

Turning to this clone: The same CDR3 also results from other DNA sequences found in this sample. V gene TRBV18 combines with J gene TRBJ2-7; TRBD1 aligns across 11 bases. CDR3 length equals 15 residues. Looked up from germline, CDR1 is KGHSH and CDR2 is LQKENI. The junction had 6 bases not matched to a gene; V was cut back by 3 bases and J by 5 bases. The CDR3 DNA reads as TGTGCCAGCTCACCCCCAGGACAGGGGGCAGACGAGCAGTACTTC. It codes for CASSPPGQGADEQYF.

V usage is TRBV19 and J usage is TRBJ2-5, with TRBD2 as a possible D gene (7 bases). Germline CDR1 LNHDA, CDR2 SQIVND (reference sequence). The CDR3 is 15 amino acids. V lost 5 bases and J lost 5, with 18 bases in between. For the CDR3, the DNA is TGTGCCAGTAGTTTTTCGGGGGGCAAGGGGGAGACCCAGTACTTC. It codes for CASSFSGGKGETQYF.

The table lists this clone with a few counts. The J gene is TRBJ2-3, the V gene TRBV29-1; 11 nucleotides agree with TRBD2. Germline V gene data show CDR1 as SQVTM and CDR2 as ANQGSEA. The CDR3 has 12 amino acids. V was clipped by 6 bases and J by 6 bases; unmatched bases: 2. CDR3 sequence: CSVTSGVDTQYF. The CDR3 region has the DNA TGCAGCGTGACTAGCGGGGTTGATACGCAGTATTTT.

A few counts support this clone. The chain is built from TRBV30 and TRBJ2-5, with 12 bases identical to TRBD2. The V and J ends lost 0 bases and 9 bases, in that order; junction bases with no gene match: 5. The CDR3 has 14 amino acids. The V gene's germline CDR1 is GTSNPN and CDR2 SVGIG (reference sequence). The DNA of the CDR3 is TGTGCCTGGAGTGTAGCTAGCGGGGGGGCCGCCCAGTACTTC. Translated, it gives CAWSVASGGAAQYF. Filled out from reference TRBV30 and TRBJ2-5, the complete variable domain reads SQTIHQWPATLVQPVGSPLSLECTVEGTSNPNLYWYRQAAGRGLQLLFYSVGIGQISSEVPQNLSASRPQDRQFILSSKKLLLSDSGFYLCAWSVASGGAAQYFGPGTRLLVL.

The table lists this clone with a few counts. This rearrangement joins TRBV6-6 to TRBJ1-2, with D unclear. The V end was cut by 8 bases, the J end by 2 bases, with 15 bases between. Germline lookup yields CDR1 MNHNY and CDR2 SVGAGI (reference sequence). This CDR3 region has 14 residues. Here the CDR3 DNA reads TGTGCCAGCGTGGGGAGGACGGAGAACTATGGCTACACCTTC. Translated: CASVGRTENYGYTF.

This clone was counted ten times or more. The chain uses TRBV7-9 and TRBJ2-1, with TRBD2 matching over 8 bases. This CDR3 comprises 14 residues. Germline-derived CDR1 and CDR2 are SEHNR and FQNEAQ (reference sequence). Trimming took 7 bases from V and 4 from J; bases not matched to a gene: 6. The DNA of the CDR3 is TGTGCCAGCACGCGGGAGGCCGCGTACAATGAGCAGTTCTTC. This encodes CASTREAAYNEQFF.